This T cell receptor (beta chain) emerged from a study of T cell responses to AZD1222 COVID-19 vaccine. Only in-frame clones appear in the TCRdb table, and some are missing; sequencing was by immunoSEQ multiplex PCR. This table holds some 180,000 clones, 85% to 90% found once. The study's findings and limits: Spike-wide coverage was observed for vaccine-associated CD4 TCRs, with dominant responses at 160-218 and 743-854. Donors were chiefly white British, with a greater number of females, and clonal diversity was perhaps underestimated.

CDR1 and CDR2 from the germline V gene are PRHDT and FYEKMQ (reference sequence). This CDR3 spans 13 amino acids. V dropped 1 base and J dropped 4; count of bases not matched to a gene: 0. This clone was seen only once. What it recognizes is unknown. The source is an adult in good health. The sequences come from peripheral blood, collected on day 0 of AZD1222 vaccination. The V gene is TRBV13, the J gene TRBJ1-2; 7 bases are shared with TRBD1. The CDR3 is CASSLDRGYGYTF. In DNA form, the CDR3 reads TGTGCCAGCAGCTTAGACAGGGGCTATGGCTACACCTTC.